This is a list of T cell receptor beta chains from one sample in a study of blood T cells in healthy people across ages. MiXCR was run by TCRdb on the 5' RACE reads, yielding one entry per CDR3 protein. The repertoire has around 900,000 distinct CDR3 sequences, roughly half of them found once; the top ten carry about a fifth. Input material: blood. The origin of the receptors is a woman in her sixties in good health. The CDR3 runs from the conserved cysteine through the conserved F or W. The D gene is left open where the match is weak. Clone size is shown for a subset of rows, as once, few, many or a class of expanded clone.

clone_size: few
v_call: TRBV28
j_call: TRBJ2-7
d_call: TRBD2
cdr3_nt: TGTGCCAGCAGTCCTATATCCCTCCGAACTAGCGGGAACCCCTACGAGCAGTACTTC
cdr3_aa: CASSPISLRTSGNPYEQYF

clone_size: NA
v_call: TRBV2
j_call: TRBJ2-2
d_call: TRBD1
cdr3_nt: TGTGCCAGCAGTACAGGGGTCACCGGGGAGCTGTTTTTT
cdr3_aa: CASSTGVTGELFF

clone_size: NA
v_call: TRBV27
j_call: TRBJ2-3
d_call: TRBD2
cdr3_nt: TGTGCCAGCAGCTCCGGGACTAGCGGGAGGCCGGGCACAGATACGCAGTATTTT
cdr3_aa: CASSSGTSGRPGTDTQYF

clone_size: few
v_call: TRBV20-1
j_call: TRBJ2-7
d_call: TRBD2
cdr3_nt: TGCAGTGCTACAGGACCCGGGAGGGCCTACGAGCAGTACTTC
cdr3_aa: CSATGPGRAYEQYF

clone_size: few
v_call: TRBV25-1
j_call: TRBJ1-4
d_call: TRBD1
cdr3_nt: TGTGCCAGCAGTGTTCCGGGACAGGCTAATGAAAAACTGTTTTTT
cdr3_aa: CASSVPGQANEKLFF

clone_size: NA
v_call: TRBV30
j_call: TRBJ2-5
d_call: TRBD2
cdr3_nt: TGTGCCTGGGGCTATAGCGGGGGGTCTAGGAAGCAGTACTTC
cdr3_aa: CAWGYSGGSRKQYF

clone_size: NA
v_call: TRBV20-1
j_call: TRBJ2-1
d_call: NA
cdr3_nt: TGCAGTGCGGAAAGGGACCTAGACAATGAGCAGTTCTTC
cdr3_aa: CSAERDLDNEQFF

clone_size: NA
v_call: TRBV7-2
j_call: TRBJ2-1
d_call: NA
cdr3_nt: TGTGCCAGCAGCTTACTGCCTTCTAGTCCCGACTCCTACAATGAGCAGTTCTTC
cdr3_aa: CASSLLPSSPDSYNEQFF

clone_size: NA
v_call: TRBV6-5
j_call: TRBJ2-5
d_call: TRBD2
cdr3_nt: TGTGCCAGCAGGGGACTAGCGGGATTAGAGACCCAGTACTTC
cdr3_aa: CASRGLAGLETQYF

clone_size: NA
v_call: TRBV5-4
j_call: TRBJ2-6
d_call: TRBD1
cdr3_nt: TGTGCCAGCAGCTTGGTTGGGACAGGGAGCTCTGGGGCCAACGTCCTGACTTTC
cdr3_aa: CASSLVGTGSSGANVLTF

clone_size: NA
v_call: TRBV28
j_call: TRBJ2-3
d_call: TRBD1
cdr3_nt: TGTGCCAGCAGTCCCGGGACAGGGGGCTGGGATACGCAGTATTTT
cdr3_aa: CASSPGTGGWDTQYF

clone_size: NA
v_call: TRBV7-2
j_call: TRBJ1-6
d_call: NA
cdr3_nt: TGTGCCAGCAGCTTCCCATTTGGGAGCTCCTATAATTCACCCCTCCACTTT
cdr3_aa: CASSFPFGSSYNSPLHF

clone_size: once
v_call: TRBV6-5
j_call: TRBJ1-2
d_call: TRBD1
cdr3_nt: TGTGCCAGCAGTTATGGGACAGGGAATGGCTACACCTTC
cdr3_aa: CASSYGTGNGYTF

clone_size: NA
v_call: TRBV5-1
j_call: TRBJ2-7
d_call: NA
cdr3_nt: TGCGCCAGCAGTTATACGGGGCAGGACACCTACGAGCAGTACTTC
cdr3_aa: CASSYTGQDTYEQYF

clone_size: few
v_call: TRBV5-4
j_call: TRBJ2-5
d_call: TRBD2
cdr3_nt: TGTGCCAGCAGCTTCGGCAGCGGGAGGGCCAAAGAGACCCAGTACTTC
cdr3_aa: CASSFGSGRAKETQYF

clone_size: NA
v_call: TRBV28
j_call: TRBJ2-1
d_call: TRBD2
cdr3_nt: TGTGCCAGCGAACCCCGGGACTACGTCTACAATGAGCAGTTCTTC
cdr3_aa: CASEPRDYVYNEQFF

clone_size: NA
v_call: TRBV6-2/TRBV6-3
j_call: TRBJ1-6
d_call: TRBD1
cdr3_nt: TGTGCCAGCAAAGACAATCCGAGGACAGGGTGGCGTTCACCCCTCCACTTT
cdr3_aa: CASKDNPRTGWRSPLHF

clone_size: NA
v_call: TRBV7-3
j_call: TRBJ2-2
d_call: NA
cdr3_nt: TGTGCCAGCAGCGCCCAACCTATAGACACCGGGGAGCTGTTTTTT
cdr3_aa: CASSAQPIDTGELFF

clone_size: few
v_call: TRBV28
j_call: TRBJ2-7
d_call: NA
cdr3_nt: TGTGCCAGCAGGGGGGGCGCGTCGTGGGAGCAGTACTTC
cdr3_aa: CASRGGASWEQYF

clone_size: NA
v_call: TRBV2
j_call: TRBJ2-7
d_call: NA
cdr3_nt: TGTGCCACCGGACGGGGGACAAGGAACTACGAGCAGTACTTC
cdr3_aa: CATGRGTRNYEQYF

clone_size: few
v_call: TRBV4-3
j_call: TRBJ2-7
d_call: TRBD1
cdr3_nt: TGCGCCAGCAGCCAAAGGACAGGGACCCACGAGCAGTACTTC
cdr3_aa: CASSQRTGTHEQYF

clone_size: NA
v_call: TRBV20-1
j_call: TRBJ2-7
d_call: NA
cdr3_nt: TGCAGTGCTAGGACAGACAGTAGCTCCTACGAGCAGTACTTC
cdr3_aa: CSARTDSSSYEQYF

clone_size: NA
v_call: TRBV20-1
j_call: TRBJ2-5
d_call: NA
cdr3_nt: TGCAGTGCTGAGGGGACGACAGGCTTGATAGAGACCCAGTACTTC
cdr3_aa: CSAEGTTGLIETQYF

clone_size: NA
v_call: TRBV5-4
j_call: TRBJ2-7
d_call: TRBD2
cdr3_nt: TGTGCCAGCAGCCCCGAACTAGCGGCATACTACGAGCAGTACTTC
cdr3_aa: CASSPELAAYYEQYF

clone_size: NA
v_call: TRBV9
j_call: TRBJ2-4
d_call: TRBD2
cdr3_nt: TGTGCCAGCAGCTCAACTGGACTAGTTTCATCGGGGGAGCAGTACTTC
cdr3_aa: CASSSTGLVSSGEQYF

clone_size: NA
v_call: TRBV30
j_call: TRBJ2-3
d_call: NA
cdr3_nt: TGTGCCTGGAGTACTGGGGGAGATACGCAGTATTTT
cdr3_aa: CAWSTGGDTQYF

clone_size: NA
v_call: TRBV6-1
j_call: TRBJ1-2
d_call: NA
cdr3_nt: TGTGCCAGTCTTGAAGCTACATTTTACTATGGCTACACCTTC
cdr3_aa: CASLEATFYYGYTF